A selection of T cell receptor beta chains follows, all from one sample in a study of cytomegalovirus exposure and HLA in healthy donors. Clones were read by immunoSEQ multiplex PCR, and TCRdb kept only the in-frame ones, dropping some. In the table there are around 150,000 clones, 80% of which are singletons. The material sequenced was PBMCs. The source of these receptors is a man aged 25-45 years in good health and CMV-seronegative. CDR3s include the opening cysteine and the closing phenylalanine or tryptophan. Each record gives: V gene, clone size, D gene, J gene, CDR3 DNA, CDR3 protein. The D gene is left open where the match is weak. Not all rows give a size; the values are once, few, many and, for expanded clones, a class.

v_gene: TRBV4-1; abundance: -; d_gene: TRBD1; j_gene: TRBJ1-5; CDR3nt: TGCGCCAGCAGCCGAACTAACAGGGGGGCCCAGCATTTT; CDR3aa: CASSRTNRGAQHF
v_gene: TRBV28; abundance: -; d_gene: TRBD2; j_gene: TRBJ2-3; CDR3nt: TGTGCCAGCAGGTATAGCGGGAACACAGATACGCAGTATTTT; CDR3aa: CASRYSGNTDTQYF
v_gene: TRBV27; abundance: -; d_gene: -; j_gene: TRBJ1-1; CDR3nt: TGTGCCAGCAGTTTTGGGGCGCACACTGAAGCTTTCTTT; CDR3aa: CASSFGAHTEAFF
v_gene: TRBV4-1; abundance: -; d_gene: -; j_gene: TRBJ1-6; CDR3nt: TGCGCCAGCAGCCAAGGGGGGAGGGGCTCCTATAATTCACCCCTCCACTTT; CDR3aa: CASSQGGRGSYNSPLHF
v_gene: TRBV6-1; abundance: -; d_gene: TRBD1; j_gene: TRBJ2-7; CDR3nt: TGTGCCAGCAGTTCCCGGACAGGGCCGCAGTACTTC; CDR3aa: CASSSRTGPQYF
v_gene: TRBV19; abundance: few; d_gene: -; j_gene: TRBJ1-6; CDR3nt: TGTGCCAGTAGTATAGATCTGTTGGCAGGGCCCCTCCACTTT; CDR3aa: CASSIDLLAGPLHF
v_gene: TRBV6-4; abundance: -; d_gene: TRBD2; j_gene: TRBJ2-2; CDR3nt: TGTGCCAGCAGTAAGGGACTAGCGGGAGACACCGGGGAGCTGTTTTTT; CDR3aa: CASSKGLAGDTGELFF
v_gene: TRBV2; abundance: -; d_gene: -; j_gene: TRBJ2-1; CDR3nt: TGTGCCAGCAGTGAACTAGACCCCCGGCAGTTCTTC; CDR3aa: CASSELDPRQFF
v_gene: TRBV2; abundance: -; d_gene: -; j_gene: TRBJ1-2; CDR3nt: TGTGCCAGCAGTCCCTACCGACGGACAGTACGGCCCTACTGGTACACCTTC; CDR3aa: CASSPYRRTVRPYWYTF
v_gene: TRBV4-1; abundance: -; d_gene: TRBD1; j_gene: TRBJ1-1; CDR3nt: TGCGCCAGCAGCCAAGATCATACAGGGGGCCGCTCTTTCTTT; CDR3aa: CASSQDHTGGRSFF
v_gene: TRBV19; abundance: -; d_gene: -; j_gene: TRBJ1-5; CDR3nt: TGTGCCAGTAGTATCGGGGGTGTGGGCAATCAGCCCCAGCATTTT; CDR3aa: CASSIGGVGNQPQHF
v_gene: TRBV25-1; abundance: -; d_gene: TRBD1; j_gene: TRBJ1-2; CDR3nt: TGTGCCAGCAGTGAATTTGGACAGGGAGCGGGCTACACCTTC; CDR3aa: CASSEFGQGAGYTF
v_gene: TRBV19; abundance: -; d_gene: TRBD1; j_gene: TRBJ2-7; CDR3nt: TGTGCCAGTAGAGGACAGGGGCACGAGCAGTACTTC; CDR3aa: CASRGQGHEQYF
v_gene: TRBV2; abundance: -; d_gene: TRBD1; j_gene: TRBJ1-1; CDR3nt: TGTGCCAGCAGGAGAACAGGGGGCACTGAAGCTTTCTTT; CDR3aa: CASRRTGGTEAFF
v_gene: TRBV28; abundance: -; d_gene: TRBD1; j_gene: TRBJ1-2; CDR3nt: TGTGCCAGCAACAACAGGGGACCCTATGGCTACACCTTC; CDR3aa: CASNNRGPYGYTF
v_gene: TRBV7-9; abundance: -; d_gene: TRBD1; j_gene: TRBJ2-7; CDR3nt: TGTGCCAGCAGCTTGGGGACAGGCGGGGAGCAGTACTTC; CDR3aa: CASSLGTGGEQYF
v_gene: TRBV2; abundance: -; d_gene: -; j_gene: TRBJ1-5; CDR3nt: TGTGCCAGCAGTGAACGCCAGACTTTCGCGCCCCAGCATTTT; CDR3aa: CASSERQTFAPQHF
v_gene: TRBV6-5; abundance: -; d_gene: -; j_gene: TRBJ2-5; CDR3nt: TGTGCCAGCAGTTACCCTATACAGGGTTCCACCCAGTACTTC; CDR3aa: CASSYPIQGSTQYF
v_gene: TRBV6-6; abundance: -; d_gene: -; j_gene: TRBJ1-6; CDR3nt: TGTGCCAGCAGTTCCGGGAGCTCCTATAATTCACCCCTCCACTTT; CDR3aa: CASSSGSSYNSPLHF
v_gene: TRBV2; abundance: -; d_gene: -; j_gene: TRBJ1-5; CDR3nt: TGTGCCAGCAGGGAGGGTCTGCATCAGCCCCAGCATTTT; CDR3aa: CASREGLHQPQHF
v_gene: TRBV19; abundance: -; d_gene: -; j_gene: TRBJ2-1; CDR3nt: TGTGCCAGTAGTACCAGGGCCCCGCACAATGAGCAGTTCTTC; CDR3aa: CASSTRAPHNEQFF
v_gene: TRBV6-1; abundance: -; d_gene: -; j_gene: TRBJ1-4; CDR3nt: TGTGCCAGCAGTGATCGGAGGGCCCTCGCGGGAGAAAAACTGTTTTTT; CDR3aa: CASSDRRALAGEKLFF
v_gene: TRBV9; abundance: -; d_gene: -; j_gene: TRBJ1-6; CDR3nt: TGTGCCAGCAGCGTAGACCAGGGAGGATCACCCCTCCACTTT; CDR3aa: CASSVDQGGSPLHF
v_gene: TRBV5-1; abundance: -; d_gene: -; j_gene: TRBJ2-7; CDR3nt: TGCGCCAGCAGGTGGGGCATAGCTCCAAGCTCCTACGAGCAGTACTTC; CDR3aa: CASRWGIAPSSYEQYF
v_gene: TRBV25-1; abundance: -; d_gene: -; j_gene: TRBJ2-3; CDR3nt: TGTGCCAGCAGTGAACTCGGGAGCACAGATACGCAGTATTTT; CDR3aa: CASSELGSTDTQYF
v_gene: TRBV7-6; abundance: -; d_gene: TRBD2; j_gene: TRBJ2-3; CDR3nt: TGTGCCAGCAGCTTAGCGGCGCCTAGCGGTAGCACAGATACGCAGTATTTT; CDR3aa: CASSLAAPSGSTDTQYF
v_gene: TRBV10-2; abundance: few; d_gene: TRBD1; j_gene: TRBJ1-4; CDR3nt: TGCGCCAGCAAAGAGGACAGGGGGCTTGCTAATGAAAAACTGTTTTTT; CDR3aa: CASKEDRGLANEKLFF
v_gene: TRBV5-1; abundance: -; d_gene: TRBD2; j_gene: TRBJ2-5; CDR3nt: TGCGCCAGCAGCCCGGGAGGCTACCTCCAAGAGACCCAGTACTTC; CDR3aa: CASSPGGYLQETQYF
v_gene: TRBV6-1; abundance: -; d_gene: TRBD2; j_gene: TRBJ2-1; CDR3nt: TGTGCCAGCAGAGCTAGCGGGGCGTCCTACAATGAGCAGTTCTTC; CDR3aa: CASRASGASYNEQFF
v_gene: TRBV28; abundance: -; d_gene: TRBD1; j_gene: TRBJ2-7; CDR3nt: TGTGCCAGCAGTCCAGCCCTGACAGGGGCAGGGCAGTACTTC; CDR3aa: CASSPALTGAGQYF
v_gene: TRBV27; abundance: -; d_gene: TRBD2; j_gene: TRBJ2-1; CDR3nt: TGTGCCAGCAGCCCGCCCATCGGGGGGGCAGATGAGCAGTTCTTC; CDR3aa: CASSPPIGGADEQFF
v_gene: TRBV7-2; abundance: -; d_gene: TRBD1; j_gene: TRBJ2-5; CDR3nt: TGTGCCAGCAGCAGGGGGGACAGGCATCCAGAGACCCAGTACTTC; CDR3aa: CASSRGDRHPETQYF
v_gene: TRBV7-6; abundance: few; d_gene: -; j_gene: TRBJ2-5; CDR3nt: TGTGCCAGCAGCTTAATAGAGGCGGAGACCCAGTACTTC; CDR3aa: CASSLIEAETQYF
v_gene: TRBV19; abundance: -; d_gene: TRBD1; j_gene: TRBJ2-7; CDR3nt: TGTGCCAGTAGTCCTCTGACAGGGGGCGAGCAGTACTTC; CDR3aa: CASSPLTGGEQYF
v_gene: TRBV10-1; abundance: -; d_gene: -; j_gene: TRBJ2-3; CDR3nt: TGCGCCAGCTCAAAAGGGGGGGGCTATACGCAGTATTTT; CDR3aa: CASSKGGGYTQYF
v_gene: TRBV29-1; abundance: -; d_gene: -; j_gene: TRBJ2-5; CDR3nt: TGCAGCGTTTGGGCAGGGGGGCAAGAGACCCAGTACTTC; CDR3aa: CSVWAGGQETQYF
v_gene: TRBV30; abundance: -; d_gene: TRBD1; j_gene: TRBJ1-1; CDR3nt: TGTGCCTGTAGTAGGGACAGGCCTAGTGAAGCTTTCTTT; CDR3aa: CACSRDRPSEAFF
v_gene: TRBV28; abundance: -; d_gene: TRBD1; j_gene: TRBJ2-7; CDR3nt: TGTGCCAGCAGTTACCCCGCCGGGACAGGGGGCACCTACGAGCAGTACTTC; CDR3aa: CASSYPAGTGGTYEQYF
v_gene: TRBV6-1; abundance: -; d_gene: TRBD1; j_gene: TRBJ1-2; CDR3nt: TGTGCCAGCAGGCGGGACAGGGAGTTCGGTGGCTACACCTTC; CDR3aa: CASRRDREFGGYTF
v_gene: TRBV6-5; abundance: -; d_gene: TRBD2; j_gene: TRBJ2-3; CDR3nt: TGTGCCAGCAGTTCCGGGACTAGCGGGGGGCCAGATACGCAGTATTTT; CDR3aa: CASSSGTSGGPDTQYF
v_gene: TRBV7-8; abundance: -; d_gene: -; j_gene: TRBJ2-6; CDR3nt: TGTGCCAGCAGCCCAGGACAGCCGCCCTACGTCCTGACTTTC; CDR3aa: CASSPGQPPYVLTF
v_gene: TRBV4-1; abundance: -; d_gene: -; j_gene: TRBJ1-2; CDR3nt: TGCGCCAGCAGCCAACAGTTACTGAATCCCGACCCGGGTGCAGTTCTCTATGGCTACACCTTC; CDR3aa: CASSQQLLNPDPGAVLYGYTF
v_gene: TRBV2; abundance: -; d_gene: -; j_gene: TRBJ1-1; CDR3nt: TGTGCCAGCAGTGAAACAGGGATCGGCACTGAAGCTTTCTTT; CDR3aa: CASSETGIGTEAFF
v_gene: TRBV30; abundance: -; d_gene: TRBD1; j_gene: TRBJ1-2; CDR3nt: TGTGCCTGGGTAACAGGGGGCATAATTGGTGGCTACACCTTC; CDR3aa: CAWVTGGIIGGYTF
v_gene: TRBV19; abundance: -; d_gene: TRBD1; j_gene: TRBJ1-5; CDR3nt: TGTGCCAGTAGTCTATTCGCAGCGACAGGGGAAGATCAGCCCCAGCATTTT; CDR3aa: CASSLFAATGEDQPQHF
v_gene: TRBV5-1; abundance: -; d_gene: -; j_gene: TRBJ2-3; CDR3nt: TGCGCCAGCAGCTGGCCCAAGGGGCGCGGAGAGACAGATACGCAGTATTTT; CDR3aa: CASSWPKGRGETDTQYF
v_gene: TRBV5-1; abundance: -; d_gene: -; j_gene: TRBJ1-3; CDR3nt: TGCGCCAGCAGCCAGTACGGACTCCCGAGCTCTGGAAACACCATATATTTT; CDR3aa: CASSQYGLPSSGNTIYF
v_gene: TRBV10-2; abundance: -; d_gene: TRBD2; j_gene: TRBJ2-1; CDR3nt: TGCGCCAGCAAAGGCGGGGGTTACAATGAGCAGTTCTTC; CDR3aa: CASKGGGYNEQFF
v_gene: TRBV27; abundance: -; d_gene: -; j_gene: TRBJ1-1; CDR3nt: TGTGCCAGCAGTTTCCGTGAGGGTGATGAAGCTTTCTTT; CDR3aa: CASSFREGDEAFF
v_gene: TRBV19; abundance: -; d_gene: TRBD2; j_gene: TRBJ2-1; CDR3nt: TGTGCCAGTAGTATAGTCTCGACTAGCGCGGATGAGCAGTTCTTC; CDR3aa: CASSIVSTSADEQFF
v_gene: TRBV4-1; abundance: -; d_gene: TRBD2; j_gene: TRBJ2-2; CDR3nt: TGCGCCAGCAGCCAACCAGGGAGGGGTATTAACGGGGAGCTGTTTTTT; CDR3aa: CASSQPGRGINGELFF
v_gene: TRBV13; abundance: -; d_gene: -; j_gene: TRBJ1-2; CDR3nt: TGTGCCAGCAGCTTAGGCCTAGGGGTTGGCTATGGCTACCCCTTC; CDR3aa: CASSLGLGVGYGYPF
v_gene: TRBV5-1; abundance: -; d_gene: TRBD2; j_gene: TRBJ2-3; CDR3nt: TGCGCCAGCAGCTTTAGCGGGAGGAGCACAGATACGCAGTATTTT; CDR3aa: CASSFSGRSTDTQYF
v_gene: TRBV6-5; abundance: -; d_gene: -; j_gene: TRBJ2-1; CDR3nt: TGTGCCAGCAGTTACGCCCCCTCGAGACTTAAGCAGTTCTTC; CDR3aa: CASSYAPSRLKQFF
v_gene: TRBV4-1; abundance: -; d_gene: -; j_gene: TRBJ2-5; CDR3nt: TGCGCCAGCAGCCAAGCGCTCACTCCCATCCAGTACTTC; CDR3aa: CASSQALTPIQYF
v_gene: TRBV5-1; abundance: -; d_gene: -; j_gene: TRBJ2-1; CDR3nt: TGCGCCAGCAGCTTGGGTGGGCTAGATCGTTACGGGGCCTACAATGAGCAGTTCTTC; CDR3aa: CASSLGGLDRYGAYNEQFF
v_gene: TRBV7-2; abundance: -; d_gene: -; j_gene: TRBJ1-5; CDR3nt: TGTGCCAGCAGCGGAAGGGGTAGGAGTTTAAGCAATCAGCCCCAGCATTTT; CDR3aa: CASSGRGRSLSNQPQHF
v_gene: TRBV10-3; abundance: -; d_gene: -; j_gene: TRBJ2-1; CDR3nt: TGTGCCATCAGTGACTTCTCAGGACAGGAGCAGTTCTTC; CDR3aa: CAISDFSGQEQFF
v_gene: TRBV5-4; abundance: -; d_gene: TRBD2; j_gene: TRBJ2-3; CDR3nt: TGTGCCAGCAGCCCCGGACTAGCGGGGGGTGGGGGAGATACGCAGTATTTT; CDR3aa: CASSPGLAGGGGDTQYF